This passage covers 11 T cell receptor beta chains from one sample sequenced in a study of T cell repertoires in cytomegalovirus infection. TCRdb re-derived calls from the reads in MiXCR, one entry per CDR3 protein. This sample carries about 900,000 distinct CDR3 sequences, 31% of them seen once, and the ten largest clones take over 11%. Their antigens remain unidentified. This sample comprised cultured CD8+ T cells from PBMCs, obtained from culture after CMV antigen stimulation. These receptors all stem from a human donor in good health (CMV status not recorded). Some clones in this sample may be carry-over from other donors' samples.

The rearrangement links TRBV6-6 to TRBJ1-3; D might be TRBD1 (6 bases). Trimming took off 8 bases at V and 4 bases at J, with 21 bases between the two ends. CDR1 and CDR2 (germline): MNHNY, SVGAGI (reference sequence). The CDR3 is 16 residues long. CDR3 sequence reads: CASAVLGRGSGNTIYF. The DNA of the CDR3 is TGTGCCAGCGCAGTTCTAGGCAGGGGCTCCGGAAACACCATATATTTT.

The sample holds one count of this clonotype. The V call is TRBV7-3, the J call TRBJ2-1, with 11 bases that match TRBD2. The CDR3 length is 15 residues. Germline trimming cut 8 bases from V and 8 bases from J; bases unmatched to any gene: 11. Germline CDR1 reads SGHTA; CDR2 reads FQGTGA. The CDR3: CASCKNVLAGDEQFF. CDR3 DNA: TGTGCCAGCTGTAAAAATGTACTAGCGGGGGATGAGCAGTTCTTC.

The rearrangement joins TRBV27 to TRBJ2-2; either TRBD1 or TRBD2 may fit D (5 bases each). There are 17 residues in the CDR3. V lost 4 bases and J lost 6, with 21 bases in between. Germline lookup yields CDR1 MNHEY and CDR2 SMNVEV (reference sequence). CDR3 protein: CASSWAGTTWGPGELFF. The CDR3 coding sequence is TGTGCCAGCAGTTGGGCAGGGACCACTTGGGGCCCCGGGGAGCTGTTTTTT.

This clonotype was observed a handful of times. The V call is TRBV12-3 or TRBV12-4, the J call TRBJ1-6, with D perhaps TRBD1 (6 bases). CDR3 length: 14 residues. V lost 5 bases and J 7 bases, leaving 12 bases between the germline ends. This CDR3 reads CASSEQGDNSPLHF. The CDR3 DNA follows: TGTGCCAGCAGTGAACAGGGAGACAATTCACCCCTCCACTTT.

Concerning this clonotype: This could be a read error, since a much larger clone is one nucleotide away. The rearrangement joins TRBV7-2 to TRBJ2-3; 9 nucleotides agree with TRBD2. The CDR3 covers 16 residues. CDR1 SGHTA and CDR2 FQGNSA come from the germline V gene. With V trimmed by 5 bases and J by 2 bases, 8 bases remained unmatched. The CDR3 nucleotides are TGTACCAGCAGCCCCCTGGCGGGGGGGTTCACAGATACGCAGTATTTT. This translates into CTSSPLAGGFTDTQYF. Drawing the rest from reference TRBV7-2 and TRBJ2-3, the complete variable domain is GAGVSQSPSNKVTEKGKDVELRCDPISGHTALYWYRQSLGQGLEFLIYFQGNSAPDKSGLPSDRFSAERTGGSVSTLTIQRTQQEDSAVYLCTSSPLAGGFTDTQYFGPGTRLTVL.

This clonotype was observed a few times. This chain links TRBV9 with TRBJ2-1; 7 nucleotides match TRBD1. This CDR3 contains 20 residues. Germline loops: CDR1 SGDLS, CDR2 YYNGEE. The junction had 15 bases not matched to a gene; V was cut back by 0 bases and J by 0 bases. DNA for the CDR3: TGTGCCAGCAGCGTAGGCAAAGGGGGCTCACCGGGGTTCTCCTACAATGAGCAGTTCTTC. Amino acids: CASSVGKGGSPGFSYNEQFF.

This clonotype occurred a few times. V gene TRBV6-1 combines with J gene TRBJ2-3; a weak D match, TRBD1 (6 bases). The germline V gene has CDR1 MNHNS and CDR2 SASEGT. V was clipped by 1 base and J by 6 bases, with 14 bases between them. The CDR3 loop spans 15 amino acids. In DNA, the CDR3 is TGTGCCAGCAGTGAAGGGGCAGGGACACCTGATACGCAGTATTTT. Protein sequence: CASSEGAGTPDTQYF.

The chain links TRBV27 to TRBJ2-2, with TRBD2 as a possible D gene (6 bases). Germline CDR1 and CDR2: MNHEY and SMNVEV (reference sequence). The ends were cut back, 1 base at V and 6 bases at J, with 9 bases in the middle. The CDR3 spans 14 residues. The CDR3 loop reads CASSLYGGSGELFF. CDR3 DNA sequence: TGTGCCAGCAGTTTATATGGGGGGTCCGGGGAGCTGTTTTTT.

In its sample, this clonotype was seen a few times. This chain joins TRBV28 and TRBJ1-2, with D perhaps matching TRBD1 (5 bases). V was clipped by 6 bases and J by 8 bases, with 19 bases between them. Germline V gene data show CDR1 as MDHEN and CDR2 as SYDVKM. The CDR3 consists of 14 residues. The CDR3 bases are TGTGCCAGCAGCCCCGAGAGGGGCAGCGGCGGCTACACCTTC. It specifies CASSPERGSGGYTF.

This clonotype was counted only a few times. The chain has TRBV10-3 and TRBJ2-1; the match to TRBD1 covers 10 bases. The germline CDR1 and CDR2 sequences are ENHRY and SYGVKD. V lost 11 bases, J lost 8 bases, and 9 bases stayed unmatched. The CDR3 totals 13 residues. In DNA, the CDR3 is TGTGCCGCCAGGGACAGGGGAGAGGATGAGCAGTTCTTC. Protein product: CAARDRGEDEQFF.

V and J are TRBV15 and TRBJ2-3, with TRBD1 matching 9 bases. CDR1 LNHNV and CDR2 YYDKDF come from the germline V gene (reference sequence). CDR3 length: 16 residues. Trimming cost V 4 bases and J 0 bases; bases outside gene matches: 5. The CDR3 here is CATSIRQGVSTDTQYF. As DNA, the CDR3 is TGTGCCACCAGCATTAGACAGGGGGTGAGCACAGATACGCAGTATTTT.